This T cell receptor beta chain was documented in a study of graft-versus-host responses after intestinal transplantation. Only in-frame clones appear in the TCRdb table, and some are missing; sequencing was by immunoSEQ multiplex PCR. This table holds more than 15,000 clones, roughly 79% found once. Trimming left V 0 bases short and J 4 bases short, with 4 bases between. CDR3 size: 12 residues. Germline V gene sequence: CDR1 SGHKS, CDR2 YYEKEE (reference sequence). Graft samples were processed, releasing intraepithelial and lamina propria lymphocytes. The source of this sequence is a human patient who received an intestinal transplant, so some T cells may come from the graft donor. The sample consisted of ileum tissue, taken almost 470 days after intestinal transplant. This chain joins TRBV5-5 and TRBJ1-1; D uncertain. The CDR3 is CASSLGSTEAFF. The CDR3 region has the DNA TGTGCCAGCAGCTTGGGGAGCACTGAAGCTTTCTTT.